These 18 T cell receptor beta chains were all obtained from the same sample, sequenced in a study of blood T cell repertoires in COVID-19. Using immunoSEQ multiplex PCR, the repertoire was profiled, and TCRdb retains in-frame clones only, with some absent. The repertoire has 150,000 or so clones, 75% to 85% of them found once; the top ten carry around 10%. Specimen: peripheral blood. The receptors were gathered from a woman in her sixties or seventies with COVID-19, enrolled during active disease.

The V call is TRBV7-3, the J call TRBJ2-1; 7 bases agree with TRBD2. Germline values: CDR1 SGHTA, CDR2 FQGTGA. The V and J ends lost 5 bases and 0 bases, in that order; junction bases with no gene match: 7. The CDR3 sequence is 16 residues long. The CDR3 nucleotides are TGTGCCAGCAGCCCGGGGCTAGCGGCCTCCTACAATGAGCAGTTCTTC. Its protein is CASSPGLAASYNEQFF.

V usage is TRBV27 and J usage is TRBJ1-2, with D unclear. Deletions cut 3 bases from V and 6 bases from J, with 14 bases between. There are 14 residues in the CDR3. CDR1 and CDR2 (germline): MNHEY, SMNVEV (reference sequence). CDR3 bases: TGTGCCAGCAGTTTCTCGGGGAGGTCTGATGGCTACACCTTC. Protein: CASSFSGRSDGYTF.

V and J are TRBV12-3 or TRBV12-4 and TRBJ2-3; D gene uncertain. Trimming left V 8 bases short and J 0 bases short, with 9 bases between. This CDR3 contains 13 residues. CDR3 coding DNA: TGTGCCAGCCGCCGTACTAGCACAGATACGCAGTATTTT. It yields the protein CASRRTSTDTQYF.

The chain has TRBV12-3 or TRBV12-4 and TRBJ1-4; D uncertain. Trimming left V 6 bases short and J 6 bases short, with 8 bases between. CDR3 length: 12 amino acids. The CDR3: CASRSLDEKLFF. The CDR3 nucleotides are TGTGCCAGCAGATCTCTCGATGAAAAACTGTTTTTT.

The genes are TRBV7-3 and TRBJ1-4; D is ambiguous. Germline V gene sequence: CDR1 SGHTA, CDR2 FQGTGA. CDR3 length: 16 amino acids. V lost 5 bases, J lost 0 bases, and 13 bases lay in between. CDR3 amino acids: CASSKVSGATNEKLFF. In nucleotides, the CDR3 is TGTGCCAGCAGCAAGGTGAGCGGTGCAACTAATGAAAAACTGTTTTTT. The whole variable domain, remainder taken from reference TRBV7-3 and TRBJ1-4, is GAGVSQTPSNKVTEKGKYVELRCDPISGHTALYWYRQSLGQGPEFLIYFQGTGAADDSGLPNDRFFAVRPEGSVSTLKIQRTERGDSAVYLCASSKVSGATNEKLFFGSGTQLSVL.

The chain couples TRBV5-1 to TRBJ2-1, with 10 bases aligning to TRBD2. The V gene end was trimmed by 2 bases and the J gene end by 6 bases; junction bases not matched to a gene: 5. The CDR3 covers 15 residues. In germline, CDR1 is SGHRS, CDR2 YFSETQ. CDR3 residues: CASSLGTSVSNEQFF. In nucleotides, the CDR3 is TGCGCCAGCAGCTTAGGGACTAGCGTATCCAATGAGCAGTTCTTC.

The gene calls are TRBV27 and TRBJ2-7; possible D gene TRBD1, 5 bases. The CDR3 runs to 16 residues. Germline CDR1 and CDR2: MNHEY and SMNVEV (reference sequence). V was trimmed by 0 bases and J by 3 bases, leaving 15 bases between them. The DNA for the CDR3 is TGTGCCAGCAGTTTATCGTTCGCAGGGATGGACTACGAGCAGTACTTC. The encoded protein is CASSLSFAGMDYEQYF.

V usage is TRBV7-3 and J usage is TRBJ2-1; 7 positions match TRBD1. Trimming cost V 5 bases and J 2 bases; bases outside gene matches: 6. CDR3 size: 15 residues. The germline V gene has CDR1 SGHTA and CDR2 FQGTGA. This CDR3 reads CASSLRDRPYNEQFF. The CDR3 nucleotides are TGTGCCAGCAGCCTCCGGGACAGACCCTACAATGAGCAGTTCTTC.

The V gene is TRBV19, the J gene TRBJ1-3; D is unresolved. Germline CDR1 and CDR2: LNHDA and SQIVND (reference sequence). Trimming removed 8 bases from V and 0 bases from J, with 8 bases in between. This CDR3 is built from 13 residues. The CDR3 loop reads CASEESSGNTIYF. CDR3 nucleotide sequence: TGTGCCAGTGAGGAGAGCTCTGGAAACACCATATATTTT.

The CDR3 DNA reads as TGTGCCAGCAGCGTAGGAGGGCTGGGGTATGGCTACACCTTC. The encoded protein is CASSVGGLGYGYTF. The chain combines TRBV9 with TRBJ1-2; D is uncertain. The length of the CDR3 is 14 residues. Germline V gene data show CDR1 as SGDLS and CDR2 as YYNGEE. Deletions cut 0 bases from V and 5 bases from J, with 11 bases between. Full variable domain (rest looked up from reference TRBV9 and TRBJ1-2): DSGVTQTPKHLITATGQRVTLRCSPRSGDLSVYWYQQSLDQGLQFLIQYYNGEERAKGNILERFSAQQFPDLHSELNLSSLELGDSALYFCASSVGGLGYGYTFGSGTRLTVV.

The V gene is TRBV3-1 (or the pseudogene TRBV3-2), the J gene TRBJ1-4, with TRBD1 as a possible D gene (5 bases). Per germline, CDR1 LGHDT and CDR2 YNNKEL (reference sequence). This CDR3 comprises 14 residues. V lost 1 base and J 8 bases, leaving 11 bases between the germline ends. CDR3 protein: CASSQAGAWEKLFF. CDR3 sequence (DNA): TGTGCCAGCAGCCAAGCTGGGGCATGGGAAAAACTGTTTTTT.

The chain combines TRBV6-5 with TRBJ1-3; 10 nucleotides agree with TRBD1. After removal of 6 bases from V and 4 bases from J, the junction contained 6 bases not matched to a gene. CDR3 length: 15 residues. Per germline, CDR1 MNHEY and CDR2 SVGAGI. The CDR3 nucleotides read TGTGCCAGCAGGAGGGACAGGGGCGACGGAAACACCATATATTTT. Translation gives CASRRDRGDGNTIYF.

The gene calls are TRBV7-3 and TRBJ2-3; 9 nucleotides match TRBD2. The germline gives CDR1 SGHTA, CDR2 FQGTGA. The CDR3 consists of 17 residues. With 4 bases clipped from V and 0 bases from J, the junction kept 8 bases outside the gene matches. The CDR3 sequence: CASSSLRLAASTDTQYF. The CDR3 nucleotides are TGTGCCAGCAGCTCACTACGACTAGCGGCTAGCACAGATACGCAGTATTTT.

The V and J genes are TRBV5-6 and TRBJ1-4; a weak D match, TRBD1 (6 bases). The germline CDR1 and CDR2 sequences are SGHDT and YYEEEE. The CDR3 is made up of 13 amino acids. With 2 bases removed from V and 8 bases from J, the gap between germline ends came to 10 bases. The CDR3 bases are TGTGCCAGCAGCTTCAGGACAGTAGAAAAACTGTTTTTT. Residues: CASSFRTVEKLFF.

The chain is built from TRBV27 and TRBJ1-2, with 7 bases fitting TRBD1. J was trimmed by 7 bases and V by 2 bases; bases with no gene match: 13. CDR1 is MNHEY, CDR2 SMNVEV, per germline (reference sequence). This CDR3 is 16 amino acids long. CDR3 region: CASSLKGATYASGYTF. The CDR3 DNA sequence: TGTGCCAGCAGTTTAAAGGGGGCCACCTATGCTAGTGGCTACACCTTC.

The gene calls are TRBV5-5 and TRBJ2-1, with TRBD2 matching 10 bases. In germline, CDR1 is SGHKS, CDR2 YYEKEE (reference sequence). The CDR3 totals 13 residues. V dropped 7 bases and J dropped 7; count of bases not matched to a gene: 5. CDR3 coding DNA: TGTGCCAGCGGAGCGGGAGGGCTTAATGAGCAGTTCTTC. Translated, it gives CASGAGGLNEQFF.

The chain recombines TRBV27 with TRBJ2-7, with D possibly TRBD2 on 6 matching bases. The CDR3 length is 13 residues. Germline CDR1 is MNHEY and CDR2 is SMNVEV (reference sequence). V lost 8 bases, J lost 4 bases, and 15 bases lay in between. CDR3 coding DNA: TGTGCCAGCCGGGACCTGGGGGGTTACGAGCAGTACTTC. It translates to CASRDLGGYEQYF.

This chain connects TRBV30 to TRBJ1-6, with TRBD1 identical over 10 bases. CDR1 GTSNPN and CDR2 SVGIG come from the germline V gene (reference sequence). CDR3 size: 14 residues. J gave up 10 bases and V 4 bases, and 7 bases lay outside the gene matches. CDR3 in DNA: TGTGCCTGGATAGGACAGGGGGTAAACTCACCCCTCCACTTT. It specifies CAWIGQGVNSPLHF.